Listed below are T cell receptor beta chains from one sample, sequenced in a study of human T cells and chemical hapten exposure. TCRdb independently ran MiXCR on the RACE reads; one entry per CDR3 protein. The repertoire has 85,000 to 95,000 distinct CDR3 sequences, about 10% of them found once; the top ten carry around 3%. The sequenced sample was whole blood. The receptors stem from a female donor in good health. Some clones in this sample may be carry-over from other donors' samples. Each CDR3 is given with its conserved first and last residue. Each record gives: CDR3 protein, CDR3 DNA, D gene, J gene, V gene, CDR3 length, clone size. D genes are given only for firm matches. Only some rows state a clone size, as once, few, many or a class for expanded clones.

CASSPRTSGRYEQYF TGTGCCAGCAGCCCCAGGACTAGCGGGAGGTACGAGCAGTACTTC TRBD2 TRBJ2-7 TRBV27 15 many
CSASSGSAKNIQYF TGCAGCGCGAGTAGCGGGAGTGCCAAAAACATTCAGTACTTC TRBD2 TRBJ2-4 TRBV29-1 14 many
CASSLAGQGNQPQHF TGTGCCAGCAGCTTAGCAGGGCAGGGGAATCAGCCCCAGCATTTT NA TRBJ1-5 TRBV7-9 15 many
CSAFKPGQGFDGTEAFF TGCAGTGCTTTTAAGCCGGGACAGGGGTTCGACGGCACTGAAGCTTTCTTT TRBD1 TRBJ1-1 TRBV20-1 17 NA
CASSATLYEQYF TGTGCCAGCAGTGCAACCCTATACGAGCAGTACTTC NA TRBJ2-7 TRBV27 12 NA
CSADTPGLAGGFTDTQYF TGCAGTGCTGACACGCCGGGACTAGCGGGAGGGTTTACAGATACGCAGTATTTT TRBD2 TRBJ2-3 TRBV20-1 18 NA
CASSFRSEHQPQHF TGTGCCAGCAGTTTCAGGTCCGAACATCAGCCCCAGCATTTT NA TRBJ1-5 TRBV12-3/TRBV12-4 14 NA
CSVPDGNTGELFF TGCAGCGTCCCCGACGGCAACACCGGGGAGCTGTTTTTT NA TRBJ2-2 TRBV29-1 13 few
CASSEEEVPSYEQYF TGTGCCAGCAGTGAAGAGGAAGTTCCCTCCTACGAGCAGTACTTC NA TRBJ2-7 TRBV25-1 15 NA
CAWSLASGSYNEQFF TGTGCCTGGAGTCTGGCTAGCGGGAGTTACAATGAGCAGTTCTTC TRBD2 TRBJ2-1 TRBV30 15 NA
CASSPDPSDTQYF TGTGCCAGCAGCCCGGATCCCTCGGATACGCAGTATTTT NA TRBJ2-3 TRBV3-1 13 few
CASSYSGDTISGELFF TGTGCCAGCAGTTACTCTGGGGACACCATCAGTGGGGAGCTGTTTTTT NA TRBJ2-2 TRBV6-6 16 NA
CASSLGAGGSYNEQFF TGTGCCAGCAGCTTAGGTGCGGGAGGGTCCTACAATGAGCAGTTCTTC TRBD2 TRBJ2-1 TRBV7-2 16 many
CASSVGLAGENEQFF TGTGCCAGCAGCGTAGGGCTAGCGGGAGAGAATGAGCAGTTCTTC TRBD2 TRBJ2-1 TRBV9 15 many